This TCR beta chain is drawn from a study of T cells in Graves' hyperthyroidism and ophthalmopathy. The germline V and J ends were trimmed by 2 bases and 4 bases, with 2 bases remaining between them. CDR1 is MDHEN and CDR2 is SYDVKM in the germline V gene. This CDR3 spans 12 amino acids. TCR beta CDR3 sequences were amplified from RNA transcripts. During a first-round RT-PCR of the TCR CDR3, the HTBI primer set was used. Using its own MiXCR run on the multiplex PCR reads, TCRdb lists one record per CDR3 protein. The table includes approximately 630,000 distinct CDR3 sequences, under 20% detected once. This clonotype was detected ten times or more.

The sequencing input was blood. This TCR came from a woman aged 25 to 39 with Graves' hyperthyroidism. The chain employs TRBV28 and TRBJ1-4; D unresolved. This CDR3 is CASSLINEKLFF. CDR3 bases: TGTGCCAGCAGTTTAATTAATGAAAAACTGTTTTTT.